The clone carrying this T cell receptor beta chain showed up just a few times. Its specificity is unknown. Genomic DNA, serving as template, underwent TCR beta VDJ and CDR3 profiling. TCRdb called the reads again in MiXCR, with one record for every CDR3 protein. The sample contains 250,000 to 300,000 distinct CDR3 sequences, 55% to 65% of which appear only once. Trimming removed 2 bases at V and 2 bases at J, with 11 bases between. Per germline, CDR1 GTSNPN and CDR2 SVGIG (reference sequence). CDR3 length equals 14 residues. The entry originates in a study of CD8+CD57+ T cells in acquired aplastic anemia. Study-level information: On average, sorted CD4+ and CD8+ cells gave around 3.3 ug of DNA. Whole-study findings and limits: Sharing between patients and controls was observed for over 25 CD8+ CDR3 sequences. The study found no significant CD8+ Simpson's diversity difference between patients and controls.

This chain joins TRBV30 and TRBJ2-3, with a possible D match to TRBD2 (6 bases). The clonotype originates from a human donor with severe aplastic anemia or a healthy control (not recorded which). Sequenced: sorted CD4+, CD8+, or CD8+CD57+ T cells (not recorded which) from PBMCs. In DNA, the CDR3 is TGTGCCTGGAGTCTCGCGGGGTTCACAGATACGCAGTATTTT. Translating gives CAWSLAGFTDTQYF.